This T cell receptor (beta chain) was found in a study of CXCR3-negative and CXCR3-positive naive CD8 T cells. Each TRB cDNA library was prepared by 5' RACE (with UMI labels). TCRdb re-called the 5' RACE reads; one entry per CDR3 protein, DNA not given. Its listing shows around 57,000 distinct CDR3 sequences. CDR1 is SGHVS, CDR2 FQNEAQ, per germline. This CDR3 is 15 amino acids long. Sorting was done in triplicate for each CD8+ T cell subset (fewer than 340,000 cells each). Regarding the study as a whole: Partly lower CXCR3 expression followed cryopreservation, and most assays relied on fresh PBMCs. Naive CXCR3-positive and CXCR3-negative cells shared TRBV-TRBJ usage; memory cells diverged.

As for this clonotype: The antigen remains undetermined.

This receptor was identified in a human donor in good health. Some clones in this sample may be carry-over from other donors' samples. Sequenced material: memory CD8+ T cells from blood. The chain has TRBV7-8 and TRBJ2-5; TCRdb's D call, TRBD2, is unchecked because there is no DNA. Here the CDR3 reads CASSSIGGAIETQYF.